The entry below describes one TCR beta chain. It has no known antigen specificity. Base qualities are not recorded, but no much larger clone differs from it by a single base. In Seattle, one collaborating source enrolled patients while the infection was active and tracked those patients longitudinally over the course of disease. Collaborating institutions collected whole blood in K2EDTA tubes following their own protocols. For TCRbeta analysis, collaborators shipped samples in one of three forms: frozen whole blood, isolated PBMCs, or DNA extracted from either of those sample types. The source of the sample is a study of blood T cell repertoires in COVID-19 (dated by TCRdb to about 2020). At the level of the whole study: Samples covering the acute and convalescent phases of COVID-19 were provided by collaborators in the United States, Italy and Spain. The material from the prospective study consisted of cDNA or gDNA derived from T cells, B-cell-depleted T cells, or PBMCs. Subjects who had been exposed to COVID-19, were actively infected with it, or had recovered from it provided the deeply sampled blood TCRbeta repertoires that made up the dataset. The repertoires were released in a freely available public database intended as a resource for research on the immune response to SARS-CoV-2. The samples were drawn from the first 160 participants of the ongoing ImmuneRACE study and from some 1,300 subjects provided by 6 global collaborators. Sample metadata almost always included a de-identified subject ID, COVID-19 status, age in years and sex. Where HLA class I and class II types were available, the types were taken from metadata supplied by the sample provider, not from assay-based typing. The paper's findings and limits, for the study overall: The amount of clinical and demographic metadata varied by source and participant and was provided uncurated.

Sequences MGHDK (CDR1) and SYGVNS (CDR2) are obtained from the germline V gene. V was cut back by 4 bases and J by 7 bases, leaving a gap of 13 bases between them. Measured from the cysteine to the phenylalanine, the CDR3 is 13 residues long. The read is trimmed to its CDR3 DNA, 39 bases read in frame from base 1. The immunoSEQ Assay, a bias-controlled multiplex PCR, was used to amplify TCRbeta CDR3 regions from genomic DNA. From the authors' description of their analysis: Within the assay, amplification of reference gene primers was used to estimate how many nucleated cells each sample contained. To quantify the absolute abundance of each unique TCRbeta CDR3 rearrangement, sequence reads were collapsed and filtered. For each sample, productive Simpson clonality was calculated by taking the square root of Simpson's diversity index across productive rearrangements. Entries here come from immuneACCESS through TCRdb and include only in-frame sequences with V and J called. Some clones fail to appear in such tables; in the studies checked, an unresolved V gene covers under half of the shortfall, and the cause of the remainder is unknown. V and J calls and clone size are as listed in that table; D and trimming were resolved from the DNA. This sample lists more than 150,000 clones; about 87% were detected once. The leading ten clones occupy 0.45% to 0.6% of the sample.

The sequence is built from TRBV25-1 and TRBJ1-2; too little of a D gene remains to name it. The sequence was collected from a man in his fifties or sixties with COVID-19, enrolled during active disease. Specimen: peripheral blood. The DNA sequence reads TGTGCCAGCAGTGTCTTAACGGGGTCTGGCTACACCTTC. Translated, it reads CASSVLTGSGYTF.